This T cell receptor (beta chain) was captured by sequencing in a study of T cells after yellow fever vaccination. Study summary: Preparing low-cell-number fractions relied on SMART-Seq v4 Ultra Low Input.

From the 5' RACE reads, TCRdb called clonotypes with MiXCR, one entry per CDR3 protein. This sample has tens of thousands of distinct CDR3 sequences, with roughly 7.4% found just once. The germline V and J ends were trimmed by 6 bases and 4 bases, with 12 bases remaining between them. This CDR3 has 13 residues. Germline V gives CDR1 SGHRS, CDR2 YFSETQ. Study conclusions and caveats: Overall, a small share of clonotypes was seen in both CD4 and CD8 compartments.

As for this clonotype: Its antigen is unknown.

The sequence came from a man aged 25-45 years who received the YFV17D yellow fever vaccine. The specimen comprised CD8+ T cells sorted from PBMCs, sampled 15 days after the yellow fever booster vaccination. The chain links TRBV5-1 to TRBJ2-3; D call uncertain. The CDR3: CASNRSPADTQYF. CDR3 in DNA: TGCGCCAGCAACCGTAGCCCCGCAGATACGCAGTATTTT.